This paragraph covers one T cell receptor (beta chain) sequence. No antigen is known for it. No qualities accompany the bases; no much larger clone lies one base away. The data are from a study of cytomegalovirus exposure and HLA in healthy donors (dated by TCRdb to about 2017). Turning to the overall study: An earlier analysis of approximately 640 of the donors reported approximately 290 Gb of sequence data and 120 million or so unique TCR beta sequences from approximately 180 million T cells. Donor age, sex, ethnicity and CMV serostatus were compiled together with the repertoire data. Roughly 300 gigabases of sequencing data and 70 million to 85 million unique TCR sequences were included in an early release covering 550 to 650 HLA-typed donors. In addition to the first cohort of about 650 subjects, a separate validation cohort of under 150 different subjects was used. Among about 370 genotyped donors of the cohort, an average of roughly 230,000 unique TCR beta nucleotide sequences was sequenced per donor, of which about 19% were non-productive. The number of typed donors differed by locus: 629-630 for A, B, C, DRB1 and DQB1; about 520 for DQA1; approximately 610 for DPA1; and around 490 for DPB1. The aim of the study was to test whether cataloging public T cell receptors could identify signatures of past pathogen exposure. The study used immunosequencing to profile the T cell repertoires of under 700 subjects and linked those repertoires to cytomegalovirus serostatus. A later genetic analysis used genome-wide SNP genotypes for about 65% of the 666 donors, treating that subset as a discovery cohort. Among the roughly 400 genotyped donors, around 81% belonged to the genetic ancestry cluster associated with self-reported Caucasian donors. In the later analysis, no new phenotypic data were used to find candidate immune exposures; instead, reliance was placed on TCR beta sequences and their occurrence across donors. All discovery cohort repertoires had been generated on a single sequencing platform. To decide whether each TCR beta V gene segment behaved as functional or pseudogenic, an earlier analysis of 587 of the donors relied on high-throughput TCR beta sequencing. To study patterns of TCR occurrence, a later analysis re-analyzed previously published TCR beta repertoires from just over 650 donors and added high-resolution HLA genotyping. Roughly five DR-DQ haplotypes were handled as single units for association and clustering, since linkage in the cohort was strong. Both class I and class II loci were covered by HLA typing, at four-digit resolution. To predict cytomegalovirus infection status, the study brought together high-throughput TCR immunosequencing, statistical association of individual TCRs with disease status, and machine learning.

The library was prepared using the immunoSEQ multiplex PCR assay. The multiplex PCR relied on a mix of 60 forward primers for TCR Vbeta segments and 13 reverse primers for TCR Jbeta segments. Amplification of the CDR3 region of rearranged TCR beta genes was performed with a multiplex PCR assay on genomic DNA. Amplified TCR beta libraries were sequenced as 87-base-pair reads on the Illumina HiSeq System. Processing in the source paper ran as follows. Across the roughly 700 repertoires, a later analysis counted some 80 million unique TCR beta chains, 9.5 million to 13 million of which were shared by at least two donors. Raw reads were error-corrected and collapsed into unique sequences by a nearest-neighbor algorithm in which closely related sequences were merged to remove PCR and sequencing errors. Alignment of CDR3 sequences to IMGT reference sequences was used to assign V, D and J gene segments. Each retained sequence needed at least a six-nucleotide match to both a V gene segment and a J gene segment. A rearrangement counted as productive if the CDR3 had no stop codons and remained in frame with V and J, and every other rearrangement counted as non-productive. CDR3 was defined according to IMGT convention as the region running from the second conserved V-encoded cysteine to the conserved J-encoded phenylalanine. The earlier analysis of about 530 of the donors excluded any sequence lacking an unambiguous match to a single V gene segment. In an earlier analysis of about 590 of the donors, a V segment was called functional when productive rearrangements were above 56.7%, and segregating when the standard deviation between donors exceeded 5%. A statistical classification framework was developed to diagnose cytomegalovirus status using the catalog of TCR beta chain sequences. A later analysis assigned V and J genes by comparing TCR nucleotide sequences with IMGT/GENE-DB human TR gene sequences. A later analysis assigned CDR3 sequences and most-parsimonious VDJ recombination scenarios with the TCRdist pipeline. In a later analysis, each TCR beta chain was defined by its CDR3 amino acid sequence together with its V-gene family, and reads lacking a unique V-gene family were excluded. As a way to deal with suspected cross-contamination and a sequencing artifact, a later analysis dropped 450 to 600 nucleotide sequences that were highly shared and had low generation probability. For each public chain, a later analysis derived a clonal expansion index from normalized ranks of inferred template counts within each repertoire. A later analysis computed generation probabilities with a VDJ recombination model fitted to out-of-frame rearrangements, and checked the results against IGoR. In a later analysis, hypergeometric tests were used to score TCR-TCR, TCR-HLA and TCR-CMV co-occurrence, with a repertoire-size bias correction applied to TCR pairs. To estimate false discovery rates, a later analysis permuted the HLA or CMV assignments 20 times. In a later analysis, co-occurring TCRs were grouped using DBSCAN, and TCRdist sequence similarity was added for clustering within HLA-allele-positive subsets. Repertoires with fewer than 30,000 or more than 120,000 public chains were left out of co-occurrence clustering, as were five repertoires with anomalous nucleotide sharing. TCRdb took this table from immuneACCESS and kept in-frame rearrangements with V and J called. Such tables lack part of the clones; where checked against another copy, unresolved V genes explain under half of the gap, and the rest is unexplained. V and J calls and clone size are those listed in that table; D and trimming were worked out from the DNA. For this sample the table gives 150,000 to 200,000 clones, of which about 80% were detected only once. In total, the top ten clones hold roughly 1.4% of the sample.

The cohort comprised approximately 700 healthy bone marrow donors. At the time of sampling, every cohort member was nominally healthy, though immune exposures that went unrecorded were likely present. The donor tested CMV seropositive, placing the donor among the 289 seropositive members of the cohort. Every donor gave a peripheral blood sample, and the peripheral blood mononuclear cells from that sample were used for TCR beta sequencing. The Qiagen DNeasy Blood Extraction Kit was used to extract genomic DNA from the blood cell samples. Overall study results and their limits: Most TCR sequences were observed very rarely across donors, whereas some public TCRs were present in many individuals. In an earlier analysis of over 550 of the donors, most TCR beta V segments were observed in productive rearrangements about 90% or about 30% of the time, broadly matching IMGT annotations. According to the authors, the approach could potentially be generalized to other disease states and immunological phenotypes. A later analysis associated about 17,000 TCR beta sequences with specific HLA alleles at a false discovery rate of 0.05. A few of the identified cytomegalovirus-associated TCR beta chains were confirmed in vitro to be specific for cytomegalovirus antigens. The sequencing pipeline was judged likely to have produced a cluster of highly shared sequence variants as a technical artifact. Correlated functional status among segregating V segments might be attributable to linkage disequilibrium, but an unknown experimental factor could not be ruled out. Cytomegalovirus status was reported to be diagnosed by the classifier with high specificity and sensitivity in both the original and validation cohorts. In a later genetic analysis, fewer N-insertions in productive TCRs were reported among donors in an Asian-associated ancestry cluster than the roughly 670-donor mean. Roughly uniform sequencing depth across donors was assumed in presence/absence analyses, although this assumption may not hold. A later analysis found that TCR association rates varied across HLA loci, with DRB1 alleles showing the most associated TCRs and HLA-C alleles the fewest. A further reported finding was that TCR beta sequences accurately predicted the HLA-A and HLA-B alleles for most subjects in the first cohort. When HLA alleles, especially DR and DQ, strongly co-occurred, attributing TCR associations to individual alleles was difficult. A later analysis found that most CMV-associated TCR beta chains appeared HLA-restricted, with HLA associations seemingly driven largely by CMV exposure. According to a later analysis, parvovirus B19, influenza, CMV and Epstein-Barr virus appeared linked to several top co-occurrence clusters. Because HLA typing was missing for some donors at each locus, association tests included only the typed subset. V-gene and J-gene trimming of TCR beta chains was associated with a missense DCLRE1C variant in a later genetic analysis, and the association was replicated in an independent cohort. The cohort was sequenced for TCR beta chains only, and without alpha or paired-chain data the features that could be detected were limited. In a later analysis, HLA-associated TCR beta chains were found to be more clonally expanded and to have lower generation probabilities than equally common non-associated chains. Immune exposure information for the cohort was limited to CMV serostatus. The earlier analysis of some 560 of the donors excluded about 16 rarely observed V segments, including chromosome 9 orphons, because counts were too low. A total of fewer than 200 TCR beta chains were listed by the study as associated with cytomegalovirus.

Specimen: PBMCs. The TCR was taken from a woman aged 30 to 39 in good health and CMV-seropositive.

The DNA reads TGTGCCAGCAGCCTTCCCGGGGGACAGGGTTACGAGCAGTACTTC. This translates into CASSLPGGQGYEQYF. Here the chain combines TRBV28 and TRBJ2-7, with 9 central nucleotides matching TRBD1. The CDR3, cysteine through phenylalanine, is 15 amino acids long. The read is trimmed to its CDR3 DNA, 45 bases read in frame from base 1. V and J are trimmed by 6 bases and 4 bases, and the gene matches miss 10 bases of the junction. The germline V gene encodes CDR1 MDHEN and CDR2 SYDVKM. Beyond the CDR3, the reference TRBV28 and TRBJ2-7 genes provide the residues; the full variable domain reads: DVKVTQSSRYLVKRTGEKVFLECVQDMDHENMFWYRQDPGLGLRLIYFSYDVKMKEKGDIPEGYSVSREKKERFSLILESASTNQTSMYLCASSLPGGQGYEQYFGPGTRLTVT.